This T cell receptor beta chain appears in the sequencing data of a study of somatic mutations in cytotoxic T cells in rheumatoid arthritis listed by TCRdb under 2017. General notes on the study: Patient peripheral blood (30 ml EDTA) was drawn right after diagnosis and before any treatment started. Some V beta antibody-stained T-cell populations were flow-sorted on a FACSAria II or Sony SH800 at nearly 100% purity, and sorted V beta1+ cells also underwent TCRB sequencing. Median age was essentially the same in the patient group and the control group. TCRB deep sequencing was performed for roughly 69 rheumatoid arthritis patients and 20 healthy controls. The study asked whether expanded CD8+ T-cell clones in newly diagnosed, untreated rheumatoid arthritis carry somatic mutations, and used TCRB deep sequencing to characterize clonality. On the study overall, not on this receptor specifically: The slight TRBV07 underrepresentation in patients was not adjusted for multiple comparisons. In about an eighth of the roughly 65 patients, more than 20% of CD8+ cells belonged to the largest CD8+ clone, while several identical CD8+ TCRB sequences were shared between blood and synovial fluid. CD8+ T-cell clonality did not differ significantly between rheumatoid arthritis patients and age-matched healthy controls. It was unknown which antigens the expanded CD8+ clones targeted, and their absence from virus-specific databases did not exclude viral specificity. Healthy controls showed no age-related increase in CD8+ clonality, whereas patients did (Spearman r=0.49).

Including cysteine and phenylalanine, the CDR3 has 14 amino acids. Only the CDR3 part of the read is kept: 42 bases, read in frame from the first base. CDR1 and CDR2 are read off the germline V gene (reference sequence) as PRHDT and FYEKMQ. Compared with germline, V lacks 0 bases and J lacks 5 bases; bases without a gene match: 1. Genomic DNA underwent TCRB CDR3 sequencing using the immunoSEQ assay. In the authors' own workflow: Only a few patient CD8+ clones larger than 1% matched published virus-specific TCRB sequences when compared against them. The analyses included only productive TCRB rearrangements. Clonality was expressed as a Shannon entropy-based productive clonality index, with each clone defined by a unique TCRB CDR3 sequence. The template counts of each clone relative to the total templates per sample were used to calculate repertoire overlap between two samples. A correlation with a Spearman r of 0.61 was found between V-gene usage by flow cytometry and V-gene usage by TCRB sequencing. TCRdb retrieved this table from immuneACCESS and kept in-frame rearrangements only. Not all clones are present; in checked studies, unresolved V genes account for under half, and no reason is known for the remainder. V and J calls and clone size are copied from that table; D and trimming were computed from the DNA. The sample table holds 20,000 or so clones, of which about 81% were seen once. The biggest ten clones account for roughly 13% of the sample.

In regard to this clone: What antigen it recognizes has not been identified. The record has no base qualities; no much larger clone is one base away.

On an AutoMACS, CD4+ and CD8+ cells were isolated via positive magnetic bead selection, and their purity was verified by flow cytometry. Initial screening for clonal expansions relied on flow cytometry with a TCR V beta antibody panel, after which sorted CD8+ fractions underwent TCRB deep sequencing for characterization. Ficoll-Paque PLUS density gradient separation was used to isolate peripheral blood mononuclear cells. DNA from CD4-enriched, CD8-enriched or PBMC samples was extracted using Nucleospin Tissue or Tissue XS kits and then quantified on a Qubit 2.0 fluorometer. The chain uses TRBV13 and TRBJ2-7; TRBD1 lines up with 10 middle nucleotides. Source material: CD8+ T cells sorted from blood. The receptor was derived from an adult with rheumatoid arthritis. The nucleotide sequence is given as TGTGCCAGCAGCTTAGGGACAGGGGGCAACGAGCAGTACTTC. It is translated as CASSLGTGGNEQYF.